A selection of T cell receptor beta chains follows, all from one sample in a study of T cell repertoires in cytomegalovirus infection. One entry per CDR3 protein, called by TCRdb with MiXCR from the reads. The sample lists 350,000 to 400,000 distinct CDR3 sequences, about 34% seen once, with about 13% in the top ten. Their cognate antigens are unknown. Sequenced here: cultured PBMCs, sampled from culture after CMV antigen stimulation. The receptors stem from a human donor in good health (CMV status not recorded). Some clones in this sample may be carry-over from other donors' samples. Each CDR3 is given with its conserved first and last residue. Fields, in order: D gene, V gene, clone size, J gene, CDR3 protein, CDR3 DNA. D genes are given only for firm matches. Size values are once, few and many counts, or a class for expanded clones, and some rows have none.

>TRBD2|TRBV7-9|.|TRBJ2-7
CASSLWTSGRYEQYF
TGTGCCAGCAGCTTATGGACTAGCGGGCGCTACGAGCAGTACTTC
>.|TRBV10-3|.|TRBJ1-3
CAISGNNPNSGNTIYF
TGTGCCATCAGTGGTAATAACCCAAACTCTGGAAACACCATATATTTT
>.|TRBV7-2|few|TRBJ2-3
CASSGAGWSDTQYF
TGTGCCAGCAGCGGCGCGGGATGGTCAGATACGCAGTATTTT
>.|TRBV19|few|TRBJ2-5
CASSIRSSQETQYF
TGTGCCAGTAGTATTCGGTCTAGCCAAGAGACCCAGTACTTC
>TRBD1|TRBV6-2/TRBV6-3|.|TRBJ2-1
CALTQGAFEQFF
TGTGCCCTAACTCAGGGGGCTTTTGAGCAGTTCTTC
>TRBD2|TRBV18|.|TRBJ2-2
CASSPPTGGNTGELFF
TGTGCCAGCTCACCACCAACGGGAGGTAACACCGGGGAGCTGTTTTTT
>.|TRBV7-6|.|TRBJ2-1
CASSSTSSYNEQFF
TGTGCCAGCAGTTCGACTAGCTCCTACAATGAGCAGTTCTTC
>.|TRBV4-3|few|TRBJ2-1
CASSQETGTPNEQFF
TGCGCCAGCAGCCAAGAAACCGGGACTCCAAATGAGCAGTTCTTC
>TRBD2|TRBV12-3/TRBV12-4|few|TRBJ2-5
CASSLSGRGETQYF
TGTGCCAGCAGTCTAAGCGGGAGGGGAGAGACCCAGTACTTC
>TRBD2|TRBV7-9|.|TRBJ2-5
CASSLRTSGSQETQYF
TGTGCCAGCAGCCTCAGGACTAGCGGGAGCCAAGAGACCCAGTACTTC
>TRBD2|TRBV7-9|few|TRBJ2-1
CASSPPPGTSRYNEQFF
TGTGCCAGCAGCCCCCCCCCCGGGACTAGCCGATACAATGAGCAGTTCTTC
>.|TRBV6-1|few|TRBJ1-2
CASSPWGATKAINYGYTF
TGTGCCAGCAGTCCCTGGGGGGCGACGAAAGCTATCAACTATGGCTACACCTTC
>TRBD1|TRBV12-3/TRBV12-4|few|TRBJ2-3
CASSFQGAGHTQYF
TGTGCCAGCAGTTTCCAGGGGGCAGGGCATACGCAGTATTTT
>TRBD2|TRBV6-2/TRBV6-3|.|TRBJ2-3
CASRNYGRAIDTQYF
TGTGCCAGCCGGAACTACGGGAGGGCCATTGATACGCAGTATTTT
>TRBD1|TRBV7-2|.|TRBJ2-2
CASSLPGQGSRTGELFF
TGTGCCAGCAGCTTACCGGGACAGGGATCAAGAACCGGGGAGCTGTTTTTT
>.|TRBV9|.|TRBJ1-1
CASTALGRTNTEAFF
TGTGCCAGCACCGCCTTGGGGAGGACGAACACTGAAGCTTTCTTT
>TRBD1|TRBV29-1|few|TRBJ2-7
CSVEKPGQDYEQYF
TGCAGCGTTGAAAAGCCGGGACAGGATTACGAGCAGTACTTC
>.|TRBV20-1|.|TRBJ1-5
CSAARVGGVGQPQHF
TGCAGTGCTGCCCGGGTGGGGGGAGTAGGTCAGCCCCAGCATTTT
>TRBD2|TRBV27|.|TRBJ2-1
CASSDGVTSVYNEQFF
TGTGCCAGCAGTGACGGCGTGACTAGCGTCTACAATGAGCAGTTCTTC
>TRBD2|TRBV19|.|TRBJ2-1
CASSSEAGGSYNEQFF
TGTGCCAGTAGTAGTGAGGCGGGGGGCTCCTACAATGAGCAGTTCTTC
>.|TRBV7-3|few|TRBJ1-1
CASSFRGGAITEAFF
TGTGCCAGCAGCTTCAGAGGGGGGGCTATCACTGAAGCTTTCTTT
>.|TRBV12-3/TRBV12-4|many|TRBJ1-3
CASTARALSGNTIYF
TGTGCCAGCACCGCCCGGGCCCTCTCTGGAAACACCATATATTTT
>TRBD2|TRBV6-5|.|TRBJ2-5
CASSTTSRPGLAGAETQYF
TGTGCCAGCAGTACAACCTCGAGACCGGGACTAGCGGGAGCAGAGACCCAGTACTTC
>.|TRBV28|few|TRBJ1-4
CASSYGPEFREKLFF
TGTGCCAGCAGTTACGGACCCGAGTTTCGTGAAAAACTGTTTTTT
>.|TRBV27|.|TRBJ2-2
CASSLWPTGELFF
TGTGCCAGCAGTTTATGGCCCACCGGGGAGCTGTTTTTT
>TRBD2|TRBV7-2|many|TRBJ2-1
CASSLIGGGRAYLQNNEQFF
TGTGCCAGCAGCTTAATAGGGGGCGGGAGGGCCTATCTTCAAAACAATGAGCAGTTCTTC
>.|TRBV12-3/TRBV12-4|few|TRBJ1-1
CASSFNPEAFF
TGTGCCAGCAGTTTTAACCCTGAAGCTTTCTTT
>.|TRBV7-2|few|TRBJ1-2
CASSLNWVYGYTF
TGTGCCAGCAGCTTAAACTGGGTCTATGGCTACACCTTC
>TRBD2|TRBV11-2|few|TRBJ2-1
CASSLRVAGGPIYNEQFF
TGTGCCAGCAGCTTAAGGGTAGCGGGAGGACCTATCTACAATGAGCAGTTCTTC
>TRBD1|TRBV12-3/TRBV12-4|.|TRBJ1-1
CASSLWGTGDTEAFF
TGTGCCAGCAGTCTTTGGGGGACAGGGGACACTGAAGCTTTCTTT
>.|TRBV5-1|.|TRBJ1-3
CASSLERTPGNTIYF
TGCGCCAGCAGCTTGGAGCGGACCCCTGGAAACACCATATATTTT
>.|TRBV7-2|.|TRBJ2-3
CASSLVGYDTDTQYF
TGTGCCAGCAGCTTAGTCGGATACGACACAGATACGCAGTATTTT